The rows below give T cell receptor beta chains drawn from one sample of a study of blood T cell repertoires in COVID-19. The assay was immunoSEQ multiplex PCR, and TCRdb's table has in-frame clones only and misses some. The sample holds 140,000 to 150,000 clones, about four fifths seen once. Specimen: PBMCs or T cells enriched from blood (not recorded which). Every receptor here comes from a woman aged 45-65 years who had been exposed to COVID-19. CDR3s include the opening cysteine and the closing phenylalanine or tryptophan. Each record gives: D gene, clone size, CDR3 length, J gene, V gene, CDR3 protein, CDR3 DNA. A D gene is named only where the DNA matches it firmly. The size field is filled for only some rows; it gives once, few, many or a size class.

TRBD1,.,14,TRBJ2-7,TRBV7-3,CASSPGTVPYEQYF,TGTGCCAGCAGCCCCGGGACAGTCCCCTACGAGCAGTACTTC
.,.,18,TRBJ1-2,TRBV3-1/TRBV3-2,CASSPRGVTAGPAYGYTF,TGTGCCAGCAGCCCCCGGGGGGTGACCGCCGGCCCCGCATATGGCTACACCTTC
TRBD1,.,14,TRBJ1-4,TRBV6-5,CASSRQGVNEKLFF,TGTGCCAGCAGTCGACAGGGGGTTAATGAAAAACTGTTTTTT
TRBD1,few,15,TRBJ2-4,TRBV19,CASSSTGTGVNIQYF,TGTGCCAGTAGTTCGACCGGGACAGGGGTAAACATTCAGTACTTC
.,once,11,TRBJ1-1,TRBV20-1,CSALGYTEAFF,TGCAGTGCCCTGGGCTACACTGAAGCTTTCTTT
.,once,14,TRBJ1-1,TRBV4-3,CASSETGLGAEAFF,TGCGCCAGCAGTGAGACAGGTTTAGGGGCTGAAGCTTTCTTT
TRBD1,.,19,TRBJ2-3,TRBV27,CASSLWGTGAKRVTDTQYF,TGTGCCAGCAGTTTATGGGGGACAGGGGCAAAACGGGTCACAGATACGCAGTATTTT
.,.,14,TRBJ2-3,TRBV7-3,CASSLTGGTDTQYF,TGTGCCAGCAGCTTAACCGGTGGCACAGATACGCAGTATTTT
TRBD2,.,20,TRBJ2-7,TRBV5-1,CASSYYTVHGLAGDAYEQYF,TGCGCCAGCAGCTACTACACGGTACATGGACTAGCGGGGGATGCCTACGAGCAGTACTTC
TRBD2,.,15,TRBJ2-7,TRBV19,CASSPSSGGLHEQYF,TGTGCCAGTAGTCCCTCTAGCGGGGGGCTTCACGAGCAGTACTTC
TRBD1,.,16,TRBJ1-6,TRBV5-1,CASSDRASSYNSPLHF,TGCGCCAGCAGCGACAGGGCTAGCTCCTATAATTCACCCCTCCACTTT
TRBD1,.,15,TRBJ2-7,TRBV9,CASSVGQGSNYEQYF,TGTGCCAGCAGCGTGGGACAGGGTTCCAACTACGAGCAGTACTTC
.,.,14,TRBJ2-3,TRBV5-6,CASSLQGSTDTQYF,TGTGCCAGCAGCTTGCAGGGAAGCACAGATACGCAGTATTTT
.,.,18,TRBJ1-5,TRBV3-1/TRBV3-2,CASRSRDKGTDSNQPQHF,TGTGCCAGCAGGAGCCGGGACAAAGGGACGGATAGCAATCAGCCCCAGCATTTT
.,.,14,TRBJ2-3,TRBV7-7,CASSPSRTTDTQYF,TGTGCTAGCTCTCCTAGTCGAACCACAGATACGCAGTATTTT
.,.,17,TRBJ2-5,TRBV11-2,CASSLDRTGSSKKTQYF,TGTGCCAGCAGCTTAGACCGAACAGGGTCGAGCAAGAAGACCCAGTACTTC
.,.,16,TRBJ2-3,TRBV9,CASSLPREQGTDTQYF,TGTGCCAGCAGCCTCCCACGAGAGCAAGGCACAGATACGCAGTATTTT
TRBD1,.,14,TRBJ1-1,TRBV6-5,CASSPRGRKTEAFF,TGTGCCAGCAGTCCCAGGGGGCGGAAAACTGAAGCTTTCTTT
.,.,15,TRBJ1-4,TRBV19,CASSIGAGFGEKLFF,TGTGCCAGTAGTATAGGGGCGGGGTTCGGGGAAAAACTGTTTTTT
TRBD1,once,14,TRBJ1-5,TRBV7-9,CASSQGAGNQPQHF,TGTGCCAGCAGCCAGGGGGCTGGCAATCAGCCCCAGCATTTT
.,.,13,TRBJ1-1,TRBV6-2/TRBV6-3,CASSYPGNTEAFF,TGTGCCAGCAGTTACCCAGGGAACACTGAAGCTTTCTTT
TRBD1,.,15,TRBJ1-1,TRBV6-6,CASSPRQGQNTEAFF,TGTGCCAGCAGCCCCCGACAGGGCCAGAACACTGAAGCTTTCTTT
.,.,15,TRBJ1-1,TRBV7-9,CASSPHSVVGTEAFF,TGTGCCAGCAGCCCACACAGTGTAGTTGGCACTGAAGCTTTCTTT
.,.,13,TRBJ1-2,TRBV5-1,CASSRIGAYGYTF,TGCGCCAGCAGCCGTATAGGGGCCTATGGCTACACCTTC
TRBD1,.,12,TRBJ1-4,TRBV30,CAWKQGSEKLFF,TGTGCCTGGAAACAGGGGTCGGAAAAACTGTTTTTT
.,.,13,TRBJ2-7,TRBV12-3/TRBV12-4,CASSRRQSSEQYF,TGTGCCAGCAGTAGGCGACAGAGTTCCGAGCAGTACTTC
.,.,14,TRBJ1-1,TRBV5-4,CASSLLGGRTEAFF,TGTGCCAGCAGCTTGTTAGGTGGGAGGACTGAAGCTTTCTTT
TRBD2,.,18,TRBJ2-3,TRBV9,CASSVATTSGGVTDTQYF,TGTGCCAGCAGCGTAGCTACGACTAGCGGGGGGGTCACAGATACGCAGTATTTT
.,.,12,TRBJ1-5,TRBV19,CASSISDQPQHF,TGTGCCAGTAGTATTTCAGATCAGCCCCAGCATTTT